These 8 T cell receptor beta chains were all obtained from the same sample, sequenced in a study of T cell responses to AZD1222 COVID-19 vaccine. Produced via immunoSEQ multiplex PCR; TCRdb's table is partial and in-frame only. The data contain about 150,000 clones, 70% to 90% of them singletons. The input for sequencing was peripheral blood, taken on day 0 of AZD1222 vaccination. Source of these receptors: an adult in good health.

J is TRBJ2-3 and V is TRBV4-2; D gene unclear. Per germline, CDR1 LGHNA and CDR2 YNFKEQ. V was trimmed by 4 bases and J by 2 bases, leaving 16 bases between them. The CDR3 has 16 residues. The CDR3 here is CASSPQIDSPTDTQYF. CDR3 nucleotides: TGTGCCAGCAGCCCCCAAATAGATAGCCCCACAGATACGCAGTATTTT.

The CDR3 loop reads CAWSVGRGQPQHF. In DNA form, the CDR3 reads TGTGCCTGGAGTGTAGGAAGGGGCCAGCCCCAGCATTTT. The chain is built from TRBV30 and TRBJ1-5; D perhaps matches TRBD1 (5 bases). V lost 0 bases to trimming and J lost 7 bases, with 10 bases between them. Germline V gene data show CDR1 as GTSNPN and CDR2 as SVGIG (reference sequence). This CDR3 has 13 amino acids.

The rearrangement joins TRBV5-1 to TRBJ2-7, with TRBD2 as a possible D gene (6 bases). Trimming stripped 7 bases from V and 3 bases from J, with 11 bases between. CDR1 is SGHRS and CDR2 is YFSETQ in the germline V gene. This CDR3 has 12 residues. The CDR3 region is CASWNSGYEQYF. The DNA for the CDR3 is TGCGCCAGCTGGAATAGCGGCTACGAGCAGTACTTC.

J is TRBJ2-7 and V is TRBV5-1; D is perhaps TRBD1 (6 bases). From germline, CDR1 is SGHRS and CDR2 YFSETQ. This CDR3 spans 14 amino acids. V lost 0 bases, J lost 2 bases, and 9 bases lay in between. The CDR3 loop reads CASSLVWGPYEQYF. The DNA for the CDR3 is TGCGCCAGCAGCTTGGTCTGGGGGCCCTACGAGCAGTACTTC.

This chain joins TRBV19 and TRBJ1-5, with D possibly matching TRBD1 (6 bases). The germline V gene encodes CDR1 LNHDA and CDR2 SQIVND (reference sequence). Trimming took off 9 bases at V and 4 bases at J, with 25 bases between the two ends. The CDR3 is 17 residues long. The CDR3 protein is CASTGLTSDSKNQPQHF. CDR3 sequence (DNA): TGTGCCAGCACAGGGTTAACATCGGACAGTAAAAATCAGCCCCAGCATTTT.

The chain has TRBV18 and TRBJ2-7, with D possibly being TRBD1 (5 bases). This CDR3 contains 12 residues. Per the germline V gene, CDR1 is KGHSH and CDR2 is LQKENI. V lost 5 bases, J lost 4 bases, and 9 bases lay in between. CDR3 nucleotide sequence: TGTGCCAGCTCAAAACAGGATTACGAGCAGTACTTC. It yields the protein CASSKQDYEQYF.

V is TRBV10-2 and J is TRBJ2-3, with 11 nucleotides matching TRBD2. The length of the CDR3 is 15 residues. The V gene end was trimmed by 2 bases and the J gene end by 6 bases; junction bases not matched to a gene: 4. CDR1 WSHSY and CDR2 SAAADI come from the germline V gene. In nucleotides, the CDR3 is TGCGCCAGCAGTGAGCCTAGCGGGGGGCGGGATACGCAGTATTTT. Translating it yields CASSEPSGGRDTQYF.

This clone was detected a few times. CDR3 residues: CASSRDPVGTGNTIYF. As DNA, the CDR3 is TGTGCCAGCAGTCGGGACCCGGTAGGGACCGGAAACACCATATATTTT. The chain carries TRBV2 and TRBJ1-3; tentative D call: TRBD1 (5 bases). Germline assignment: CDR1 SNHLY and CDR2 FYNNEI. The CDR3 totals 16 residues. Trimming took off 5 bases at V and 4 bases at J, with 18 bases between the two ends.